The 6 T cell receptor beta chains below come from one sample, sequenced in a study of early T cells in non-severe SARS-CoV-2 infection. Via MiXCR, TCRdb re-called the 5' RACE reads, giving one row per CDR3 protein. Among about 61,000 distinct CDR3 sequences listed, less than 14% were seen once. Sequencing used whole blood. Receptors were obtained from an adult who was a healthcare worker with PCR-confirmed SARS-CoV-2 infection or an uninfected control (not recorded which).

The rearrangement joins TRBV30 to TRBJ2-2; D unclear. Trimming shortened V by 4 bases and J by 5 bases, and 17 bases separated the two germline ends. CDR3 length: 15 amino acids. CDR1 GTSNPN and CDR2 SVGIG come from the germline V gene (reference sequence). CDR3: CAWKYVRHSTGELFF. The CDR3, as DNA: TGTGCCTGGAAGTATGTCAGACACTCAACCGGGGAGCTGTTTTTT.

This clonotype was found many times. The chain employs TRBV5-1 and TRBJ2-3, with 8 bases lining up with TRBD1. The CDR3 length is 16 residues. CDR1 and CDR2 from the germline V gene are SGHRS and YFSETQ. The ends lost 1 base at V and 5 bases at J; junction bases unmatched: 9. The CDR3 spells CASSLNKDRVGDTQYF. DNA for the CDR3: TGCGCCAGCAGCTTGAATAAGGACAGGGTTGGAGATACGCAGTATTTT.

This clonotype was observed at least ten times. This chain connects TRBV19 to TRBJ2-7; the match to TRBD1 covers 8 bases. Losses at the gene ends were 5 bases for V and 1 base for J; bases not matched to a gene: 4. This CDR3 has 14 residues. Germline V gene sequence: CDR1 LNHDA, CDR2 SQIVND (reference sequence). The chain's CDR3 is CASSRGTGSYEQYF. DNA for the CDR3: TGTGCCAGTAGTCGGGGGACAGGTTCCTACGAGCAGTACTTC.

The V and J genes are TRBV7-2 and TRBJ2-3; TRBD2 matches at 8 bases. Germline V gene lookup returns CDR1 SGHTA and CDR2 FQGNSA. The CDR3 has 16 residues. Germline trimming cut 2 bases from V and 6 bases from J; bases unmatched to any gene: 10. The CDR3 sequence: CASSLLIAGGLDTQYF. CDR3 bases: TGTGCCAGCAGCTTACTGATCGCGGGGGGTTTGGATACGCAGTATTTT.

This clonotype was observed at least ten times. The gene calls are TRBV6-5 and TRBJ1-1, with D perhaps matching TRBD1 (6 bases). This CDR3 spans 15 amino acids. V lost 6 bases, J lost 1 base, and 15 bases lay in between. Germline lookup yields CDR1 MNHEY and CDR2 SVGAGI. The CDR3 nucleotides are TGTGCCAGCAGAGAGGGGGGATTGGGGAACACTGAAGCTTTCTTT. It specifies CASREGGLGNTEAFF.

This clonotype showed up many times. The chain recombines TRBV6-2 or TRBV6-3 with TRBJ1-2; a possible D gene is TRBD1 (6 bases). The CDR3 is 12 residues long. Trimming took 6 bases from V and 7 from J, leaving 12 bases between them. CDR1 and CDR2 (germline): MNHEY, SVGEGT. The CDR3 bases are TGTGCCAGCAGGTCAACAGGGTTTGGCTACACCTTC. This codes for CASRSTGFGYTF.